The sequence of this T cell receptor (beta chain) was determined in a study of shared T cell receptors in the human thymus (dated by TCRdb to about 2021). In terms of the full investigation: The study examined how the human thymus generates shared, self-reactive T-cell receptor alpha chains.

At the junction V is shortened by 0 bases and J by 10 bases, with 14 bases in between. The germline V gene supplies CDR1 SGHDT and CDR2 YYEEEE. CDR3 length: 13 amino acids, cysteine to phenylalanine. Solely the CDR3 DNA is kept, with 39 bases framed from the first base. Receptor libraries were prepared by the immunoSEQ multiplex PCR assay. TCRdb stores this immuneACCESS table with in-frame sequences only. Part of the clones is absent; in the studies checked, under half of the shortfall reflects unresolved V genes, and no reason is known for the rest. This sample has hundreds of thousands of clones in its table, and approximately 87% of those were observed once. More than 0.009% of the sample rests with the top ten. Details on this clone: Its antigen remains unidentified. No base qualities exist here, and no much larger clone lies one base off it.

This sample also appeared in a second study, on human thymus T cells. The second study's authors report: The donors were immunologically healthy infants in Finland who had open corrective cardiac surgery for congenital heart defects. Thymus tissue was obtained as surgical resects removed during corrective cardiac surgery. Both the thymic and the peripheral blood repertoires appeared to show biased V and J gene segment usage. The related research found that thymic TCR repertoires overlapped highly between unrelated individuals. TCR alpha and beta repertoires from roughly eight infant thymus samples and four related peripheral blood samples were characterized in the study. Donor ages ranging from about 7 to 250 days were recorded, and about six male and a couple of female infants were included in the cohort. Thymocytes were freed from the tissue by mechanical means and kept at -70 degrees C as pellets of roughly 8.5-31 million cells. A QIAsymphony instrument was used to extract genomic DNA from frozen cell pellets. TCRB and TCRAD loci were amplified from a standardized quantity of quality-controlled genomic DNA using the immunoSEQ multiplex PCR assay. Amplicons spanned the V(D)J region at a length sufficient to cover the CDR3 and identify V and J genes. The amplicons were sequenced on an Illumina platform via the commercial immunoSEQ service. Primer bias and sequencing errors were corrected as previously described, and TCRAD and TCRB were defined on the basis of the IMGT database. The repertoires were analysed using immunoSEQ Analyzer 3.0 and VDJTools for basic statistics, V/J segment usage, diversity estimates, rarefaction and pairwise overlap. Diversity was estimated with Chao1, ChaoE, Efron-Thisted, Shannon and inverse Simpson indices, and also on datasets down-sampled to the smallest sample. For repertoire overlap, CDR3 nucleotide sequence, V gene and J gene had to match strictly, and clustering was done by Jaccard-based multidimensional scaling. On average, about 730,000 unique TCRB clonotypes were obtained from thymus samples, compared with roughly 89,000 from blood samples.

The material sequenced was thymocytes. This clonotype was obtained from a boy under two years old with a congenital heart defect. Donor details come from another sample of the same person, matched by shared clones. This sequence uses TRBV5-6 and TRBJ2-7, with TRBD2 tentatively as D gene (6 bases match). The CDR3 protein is CASSLVPRDSQYF. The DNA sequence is TGTGCCAGCAGCTTGGTTCCGCGGGACTCCCAGTACTTC.